This record looks at one T cell receptor beta chain sequence and its context. The target antigen is unknown. This sample is drawn from a study of beta chain features in type 1 diabetes. General study findings and limits: The naive, central memory and Treg TCRB repertoires of patients appeared to be more similar to one another than those of healthy donors.

The CDR3 is 12 residues long. Germline V CDR1 and CDR2: GTSNPN, SVGIG (reference sequence). Trimming stripped 3 bases from V and 5 bases from J, with 10 bases between. Every isolated RNA sample was fully reverse transcribed, so sequencing captured expressed TCRB transcripts. An average roughly 3.5 million reads came from naive, central memory and regulatory T cell samples. Sequencing was performed with immunoSEQ multiplex PCR; in TCRdb, only in-frame clones are kept and a portion is missing. The data hold hundreds of thousands of clones, with roughly an eighth observed a single time. Purities in excess of 98% were seen in all sorted populations.

J is TRBJ2-5 and V is TRBV30; D gene uncertain. The sample consisted of naive CD4+ T cells from blood. The clonotype was recovered from a man aged 18-30 years in good health. CDR3 protein: CAWSLTGETQYF. CDR3 sequence (DNA): TGTGCCTGGAGCCTAACCGGGGAGACCCAGTACTTC.